The 23 T cell receptor beta chains presented below share a single source sample, sequenced in a study of T cell repertoires in cytomegalovirus infection. TCRdb re-derived calls from the reads in MiXCR, one entry per CDR3 protein. Of some 940,000 distinct CDR3 sequences listed, roughly 30% are singletons. For these TCRs, the target antigens are not known. Sequencing used cultured CD8+ T cells from PBMCs, obtained from culture after CMV antigen stimulation. The receptors were sampled from a human donor in good health (CMV status not recorded). Some clones in this sample may be carry-over from other donors' samples.

This sequence joins TRBV6-1 and TRBJ2-1; D unresolved. The CDR3 is 15 residues long. V lost 2 bases to trimming and J lost 7 bases, with 15 bases between them. Germline V gives CDR1 MNHNS, CDR2 SASEGT. The CDR3 nucleotides are TGTGCCAGCAGTGAATTTAAGGTCCCGAGGAATGAGCAGTTCTTC. Its translation: CASSEFKVPRNEQFF.

The chain combines TRBV6-1 with TRBJ2-7; no definite D call. The V end was cut by 3 bases, the J end by 9 bases, with 9 bases between. The CDR3 runs 11 residues. The germline CDR1 and CDR2 sequences are MNHNS and SASEGT. The CDR3 protein is CASSDFHGQYF. The CDR3 DNA sequence: TGTGCCAGCAGTGACTTCCACGGGCAGTACTTC.

A note on this clonotype: Germline is not matched at one junction end, which may reflect a read error. This chain connects TRBV20-1 to TRBJ2-1; TRBD2 aligns across 8 bases. Germline values: CDR1 DFQATT, CDR2 SNEGSKA (reference sequence). This CDR3 is 15 amino acids long. This CDR3 is CSAEGAGGSYNKQFF. CDR3 DNA: TGCAGTGCCGAAGGTGCGGGAGGCTCCTACAATAAGCAGTTCTTC.

This clonotype was seen a handful of times. The rearrangement joins TRBV6-5 to TRBJ1-5; no firm D call. Germline V gene sequence: CDR1 MNHEY, CDR2 SVGAGI. V gave up 5 bases and J gave up 2 bases, with 7 bases separating them. The CDR3 totals 13 residues. This CDR3 is CASSRVRNQPQHF. The DNA for the CDR3 is TGTGCCAGCAGTAGGGTACGCAATCAGCCCCAGCATTTT.

The rearrangement uses TRBV25-1 and TRBJ1-2; a possible D gene is TRBD1 (5 bases). Germline CDR1 is MGHDK and CDR2 is SYGVNS. This CDR3 contains 15 residues. The V end lost 1 base, the J end lost 2 bases, and 11 bases lay between the germline ends. CDR3: CASSEFGGPNYGYTF. The CDR3 coding sequence is TGTGCCAGCAGTGAATTTGGGGGTCCCAACTATGGCTACACCTTC.

This sequence joins TRBV27 and TRBJ2-1, with TRBD2 as a possible D gene (5 bases). Germline lookup yields CDR1 MNHEY and CDR2 SMNVEV (reference sequence). V shed 2 bases and J shed 6 bases, with 11 bases lying between them. The CDR3 has 14 residues. This CDR3 reads CASSLGVATNEQFF. Written as DNA, the CDR3 is TGTGCCAGCAGTTTAGGAGTAGCGACCAATGAGCAGTTCTTC.

This clonotype was seen more than once but under ten times. The gene calls are TRBV7-9 and TRBJ2-2; tentatively, D is TRBD1 (6 bases). Trimming left V 3 bases short and J 1 base short, with 9 bases between. The CDR3 totals 15 residues. The germline V gene encodes CDR1 SEHNR and CDR2 FQNEAQ (reference sequence). In DNA, the CDR3 is TGTGCCAGCAGCTTTACAGGGCGGAACACCGGGGAGCTGTTTTTT. Its translation is CASSFTGRNTGELFF.

This clonotype was counted many times. CDR3 DNA: TGTGCCAGCAGCTCTACAGGGGGATGGACTGAAGCTTTCTTT. The encoded protein is CASSSTGGWTEAFF. The chain carries TRBV27 and TRBJ1-1; 8 nucleotides match TRBD1. V lost 6 bases and J lost 5; bases outside the gene matches: 8. This CDR3 spans 14 amino acids. Germline V lookup: CDR1 MNHEY, CDR2 SMNVEV (reference sequence).

This clonotype appeared many times. The J gene is TRBJ2-3, the V gene TRBV18; 11 nucleotides match TRBD2. The CDR3 covers 17 residues. Germline V gene data show CDR1 as KGHSH and CDR2 as LQKENI. The V segment lost 0 bases and the J segment 0 bases; nucleotides outside the gene matches: 2. CDR3 nucleotides: TGTGCCAGCTCACCACCCAGACTAGCGGGAAGCACAGATACGCAGTATTTT. Translating gives CASSPPRLAGSTDTQYF.

This chain uses TRBV12-3 or TRBV12-4 with TRBJ2-1, with 7 bases lining up with TRBD2. The trim removed 5 bases at V and 0 bases at J, leaving 16 bases unmatched. The CDR3 is made up of 19 amino acids. As DNA, the CDR3 is TGTGCCAGCAGTCCCGGACTAGAAAAGAACTTTATCTCCTACAATGAGCAGTTCTTC. It is translated as CASSPGLEKNFISYNEQFF.

This clonotype was detected a few times. This chain connects TRBV6-5 to TRBJ2-7; D call uncertain. The V end was cut by 6 bases, the J end by 0 bases, with 9 bases between. The CDR3 runs 13 residues. CDR1 and CDR2 from the germline V gene are MNHEY and SVGAGI. The CDR3 reads CASRPRSSYEQYF. The DNA for the CDR3 is TGTGCCAGCAGACCCAGGAGCTCCTACGAGCAGTACTTC.

This clonotype was seen repeatedly, ten times or more. This chain connects TRBV7-8 to TRBJ2-6, with 11 bases that match TRBD1. Trimming at V came to 6 bases and at J to 0 bases, leaving 1 base not matched to a gene. The CDR3 consists of 16 residues. Looked up from germline, CDR1 is SGHVS and CDR2 is FQNEAQ. The CDR3 sequence is CASRGTGGSGANVLTF. The CDR3 region has the DNA TGTGCCAGCAGGGGGACAGGGGGCTCTGGGGCCAACGTCCTGACTTTC.

The table lists this clonotype with a few counts. The chain links TRBV7-9 to TRBJ2-3, with 9 nucleotides matching TRBD1. The V gene end was trimmed by 5 bases and the J gene end by 4 bases; junction bases not matched to a gene: 10. This CDR3 has 16 amino acids. Germline V gives CDR1 SEHNR, CDR2 FQNEAQ (reference sequence). The DNA for the CDR3 is TGTGCCAGCAGCCCCCCGGGGACAGGGCGAGCAGATACGCAGTATTTT. Its translation: CASSPPGTGRADTQYF.

In its sample, this clonotype was seen a few times. The V and J genes are TRBV6-5 and TRBJ2-3; weak D call: TRBD2 (5 bases). Trimming took 2 bases from V and 2 from J, leaving 8 bases between them. Germline values: CDR1 MNHEY, CDR2 SVGAGI. CDR3 length: 14 amino acids. CDR3 in amino acids: CASSYNGDTDTQYF. Here the CDR3 DNA reads TGTGCCAGCAGTTACAACGGGGACACAGATACGCAGTATTTT.

In regard to this clonotype: A read error may produce the germline difference seen at one junction end. The V gene is TRBV6-2 or TRBV6-3, the J gene TRBJ2-2; tentatively, D is TRBD2 (5 bases). The CDR3 runs to 14 residues. Germline values: CDR1 MNHEY, CDR2 SVGEGT. This CDR3 is CVSSGGLDTGELFF. The CDR3 bases are TGTGTCAGCAGTGGAGGACTCGACACCGGGGAGCTGTTTTTT.

Details on this clonotype: With a much larger clone just one base away, this may be a read error. The rearrangement joins TRBV7-8 to TRBJ1-2; 11 positions agree with TRBD1. The CDR3 has 16 residues. Germline-derived CDR1 and CDR2 are SGHVS and FQNEAQ. CDR3 sequence: CANSLSRTGGSYGYTF. CDR3 coding DNA: TGTGCCAACAGCTTATCACGGACAGGGGGCAGCTATGGCTACACCTTC.

V usage is TRBV4-3 and J usage is TRBJ2-1, with 8 bases that match TRBD2. V dropped 4 bases and J dropped 6; count of bases not matched to a gene: 8. The germline CDR1 and CDR2 sequences are LGHNA and YSLEER. The CDR3 totals 15 residues. CDR3 loop: CASSPGGGAGNEQFF. As DNA, the CDR3 is TGCGCCAGCAGCCCCGGGGGGGGGGCCGGCAATGAGCAGTTCTTC.

This clonotype was found a few times. This sequence joins TRBV20-1 and TRBJ1-5, with unresolved D. Between the trimmed V and J ends, which lost 0 bases and 4 bases, there was a span of 10 bases. The CDR3 runs 14 residues. Looked up from germline, CDR1 is DFQATT and CDR2 is SNEGSKA (reference sequence). The CDR3 reads CSARDPEENQPQHF. The CDR3 nucleotides read TGCAGTGCTAGAGATCCCGAGGAGAATCAGCCCCAGCATTTT.

J is TRBJ1-2 and V is TRBV20-1; 9 bases agree with TRBD1. The CDR3 is 14 residues long. From germline, CDR1 is DFQATT and CDR2 SNEGSKA (reference sequence). V trimming: 6 bases; J trimming: 7 bases; junction bases outside the gene matches: 12. As DNA, the CDR3 is TGCAGTGCGGAAACAGGGGGCGAATCTTTTGGCTACACCTTC. Translation gives CSAETGGESFGYTF.

This chain uses TRBV19 with TRBJ2-7; D remains ambiguous. The CDR3 length is 13 residues. The V end lost 5 bases, the J end lost 1 base, and 9 bases lay between the germline ends. CDR1 is LNHDA and CDR2 is SQIVND in the germline V gene (reference sequence). The CDR3 reads CASSPAASYEQYF. DNA for the CDR3: TGTGCCAGTAGTCCGGCAGCTTCCTACGAGCAGTACTTC.

This clonotype was detected many times. The chain links TRBV7-8 to TRBJ2-3, with no clear D. Deletions cut 8 bases from V and 4 bases from J, with 16 bases between. The CDR3 extends over 14 amino acids. From germline, CDR1 is SGHVS and CDR2 FQNEAQ. CDR3 amino acids: CASCVVEKADTQYF. In nucleotides, the CDR3 is TGTGCCAGCTGCGTAGTGGAAAAAGCAGATACGCAGTATTTT.

J is TRBJ2-2 and V is TRBV27, with D perhaps matching TRBD1 or TRBD2 (5 bases each). Germline V lookup: CDR1 MNHEY, CDR2 SMNVEV (reference sequence). V lost 4 bases and J lost 3, with 9 bases in between. The CDR3 is 14 residues long. The CDR3 DNA reads as TGTGCCAGCAGTTGGGGGTCGCACACCGGGGAGCTGTTTTTT. Its translation is CASSWGSHTGELFF.

The sample holds one count of this clonotype. The chain links TRBV15 to TRBJ2-7, with D perhaps being TRBD1 or TRBD2 (5 bases each). CDR3 length: 15 residues. Between the trimmed V and J ends, which lost 3 bases and 6 bases, there was a span of 18 bases. The germline gives CDR1 LNHNV, CDR2 YYDKDF (reference sequence). In DNA, the CDR3 is TGTGCCACCAGCAGGACGGGACCGCCGGTGAGCGAGCAGTACTTC. Amino acid sequence: CATSRTGPPVSEQYF.